This T cell receptor (beta chain) emerged from a study of cytomegalovirus exposure and HLA in healthy donors. This clone was found once. The antigen is unknown. Study-level findings and limits: Rarity held for most TCR sequences, but there were some public TCRs that occurred in many donors. Among immune exposure information, only CMV serostatus was available.

V lost 6 bases and J lost 2; bases outside the gene matches: 6. Germline assignment: CDR1 SSHAT and CDR2 FNYEAQ (reference sequence). The CDR3 is 15 residues long. PCR primers comprised 60 Vbeta and 13 Jbeta primers. Profiled with immunoSEQ multiplex PCR; TCRdb holds only in-frame clones, not every one. This table has about 160,000 clones, roughly 83% appearing once. This TCR came from a man aged 25 to 40 in good health and CMV-seronegative. Sequencing was performed on PBMCs. The J gene is TRBJ2-2, the V gene TRBV7-7, with 7 nucleotides matching TRBD1. The CDR3 region is CASSTGVFNTGELFF. The DNA of the CDR3 is TGTGCCAGCAGTACAGGGGTCTTCAACACCGGGGAGCTGTTTTTT.